This T cell receptor beta chain comes out of a study of cytomegalovirus exposure and HLA in healthy donors. Findings and caveats of the study: A later analysis showed HLA-associated TCR beta chains outstripping equally common others in clonal expansion. The productive fraction for most TCR beta V segments was about 90% or about 30% in an earlier analysis. Whilst most TCR sequences proved rare, a subset of public TCRs occurred across many donors.

The germline V gene has CDR1 SGHVS and CDR2 FQNEAQ. The CDR3 sequence is 14 residues long. V lost 5 bases and J lost 4, with 14 bases in between. Note on this clone: What it binds is not known.

Primers included in the PCR were 60 Vbeta and 13 Jbeta primers. Method: immunoSEQ multiplex PCR; TCRdb's copy keeps in-frame clones and lacks some. The sample records 150,000 to 200,000 clones, more than 60% being singletons. Sequencing was performed on PBMCs. The rearrangement uses TRBV7-8 and TRBJ1-2; D gene ambiguous. The TCR originated in a middle-aged woman in good health and CMV-seropositive. The CDR3 nucleotides are TGTGCCAGCAGCCCGATGGGCGGGTCCTATGGCTACACCTTC. Its protein product is CASSPMGGSYGYTF.